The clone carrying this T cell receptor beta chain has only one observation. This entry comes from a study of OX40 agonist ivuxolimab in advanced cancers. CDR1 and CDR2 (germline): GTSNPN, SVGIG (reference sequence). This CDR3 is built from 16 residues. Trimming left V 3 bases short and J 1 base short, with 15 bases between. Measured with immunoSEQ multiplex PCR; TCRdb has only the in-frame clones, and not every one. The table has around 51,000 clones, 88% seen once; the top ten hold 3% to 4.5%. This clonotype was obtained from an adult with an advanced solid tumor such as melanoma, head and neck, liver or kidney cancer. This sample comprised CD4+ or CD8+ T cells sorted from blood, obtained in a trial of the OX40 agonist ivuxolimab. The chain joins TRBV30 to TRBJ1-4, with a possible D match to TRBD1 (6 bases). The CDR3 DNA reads TGTGCCTGGAGCGCGTTGGGGGCAGGAACTAATGAAAAACTGTTTTTT. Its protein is CAWSALGAGTNEKLFF.